The text below deals with one TCR beta chain. These data originate in a study of Ad26.COV2.S vaccination and SARS-CoV-2 variants. In the study overall: The COV1001 Ad26.COV2.S trial arm included the donor.

TCRdb's copy holds only in-frame clones and misses some; the assay was immunoSEQ multiplex PCR. The sample comprises about 430,000 clones, about nine tenths of which are singletons, and 12% rests with the top ten. Stated treatment: some 20 received Ad26.COV2.S at low or high dose, single or two shots; about five received placebo; per-sample allocation not given. Sampling was done on day 63 after the first vaccine or placebo injection. This clonotype originated in a person aged 18-65 years who received the Ad26.COV2.S COVID-19 vaccine or a placebo. The source was peripheral blood, collected in a trial of Ad26.COV2.S vaccine versus placebo.

CDR3 loop: CASSLELAGRGTQYF. The DNA of the CDR3 is TGTGCCAGCAGCTTGGAGCTAGCGGGACGAGGGACGCAGTATTTT. This chain links TRBV3-1 (or the pseudogene TRBV3-2) with TRBJ2-3; 9 nucleotides match TRBD2. The V segment lost 5 bases and the J segment 9 bases; nucleotides outside the gene matches: 12. The CDR3 sequence is 15 residues long. Per the germline V gene, CDR1 is LGHDT and CDR2 is YNNKEL (reference sequence).